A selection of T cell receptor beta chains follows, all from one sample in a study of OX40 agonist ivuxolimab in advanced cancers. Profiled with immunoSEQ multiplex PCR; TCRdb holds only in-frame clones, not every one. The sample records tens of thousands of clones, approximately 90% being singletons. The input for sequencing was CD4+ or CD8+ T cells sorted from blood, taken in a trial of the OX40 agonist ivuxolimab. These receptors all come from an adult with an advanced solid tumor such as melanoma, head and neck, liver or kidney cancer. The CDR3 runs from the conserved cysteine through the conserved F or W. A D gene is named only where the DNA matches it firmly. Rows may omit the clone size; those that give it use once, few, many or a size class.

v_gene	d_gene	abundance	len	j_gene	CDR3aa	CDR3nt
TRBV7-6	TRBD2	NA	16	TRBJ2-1	CASSLVTSGGAYEQFF	TGTGCCAGCAGCTTAGTTACTAGCGGGGGGGCCTATGAGCAGTTCTTC
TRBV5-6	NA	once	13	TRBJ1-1	CASSLIMNTEAFF	TGTGCCAGCAGCTTGATCATGAACACTGAAGCTTTCTTT
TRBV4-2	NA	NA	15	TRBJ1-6	CASSGPTQGYHGLHF	TGTGCCAGCAGCGGACCAACCCAGGGCTACCACGGCCTCCACTTT
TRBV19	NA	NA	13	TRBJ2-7	CATSDGRAHEQYF	TGTGCCACCAGTGATGGTAGAGCCCACGAGCAGTACTTC
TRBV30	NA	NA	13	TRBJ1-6	CAWRSDSNSPLHF	TGTGCCTGGAGATCGGACAGTAATTCACCCCTCCACTTT
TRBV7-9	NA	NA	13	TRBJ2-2	CASSLGGTGELFF	TGTGCCAGCAGCTTAGGTGGCACCGGGGAGCTGTTTTTT
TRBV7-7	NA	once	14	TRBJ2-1	CASSLEESGHEQFF	TGTGCTAGCAGCTTAGAGGAGTCAGGGCATGAGCAGTTCTTC
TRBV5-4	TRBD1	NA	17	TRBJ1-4	CASSFGTERSTNEKLFF	TGTGCCAGCAGCTTCGGGACAGAGAGGTCAACTAATGAAAAACTGTTTTTT
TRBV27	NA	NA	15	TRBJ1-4	CASSPTLDGLEKLFF	TGTGCCAGCAGCCCTACCCTGGACGGATTAGAAAAACTGTTTTTT
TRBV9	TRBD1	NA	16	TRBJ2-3	CASSTRTGLSTDTQYF	TGTGCCAGCAGCACAAGGACAGGCTTAAGCACAGATACGCAGTATTTT
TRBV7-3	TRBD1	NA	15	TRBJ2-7	CASSLMTGESYEQYF	TGTGCCAGCAGCTTAATGACAGGGGAGTCCTACGAGCAGTACTTC
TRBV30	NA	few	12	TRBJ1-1	CAWSVANTEAFF	TGTGCCTGGAGTGTGGCGAACACTGAAGCTTTCTTT
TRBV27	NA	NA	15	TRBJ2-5	CASSLKLLGAETQYF	TGTGCCAGCAGTTTGAAGCTACTGGGCGCGGAGACCCAGTACTTC
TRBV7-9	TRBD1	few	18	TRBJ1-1	CASSLIPGQGSGNTEAFF	TGTGCCAGCAGCTTAATTCCGGGACAGGGGTCAGGAAACACTGAAGCTTTCTTT
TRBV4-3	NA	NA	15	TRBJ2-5	CASSPRASWTETQYF	TGCGCCAGCAGCCCCCGTGCGTCCTGGACGGAGACCCAGTACTTC
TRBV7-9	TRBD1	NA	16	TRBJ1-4	CASSSNRDSLNEKLFF	TGTGCCAGCAGCTCCAACCGGGACAGCCTTAATGAAAAACTGTTTTTT
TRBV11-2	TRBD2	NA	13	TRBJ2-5	CASSPGLLETQYF	TGTGCCAGCAGCCCGGGACTATTAGAGACCCAGTACTTC
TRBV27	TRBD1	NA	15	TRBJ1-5	CASSLVGGRNQPQHF	TGTGCCAGCAGTTTAGTAGGGGGCCGCAATCAGCCCCAGCATTTT
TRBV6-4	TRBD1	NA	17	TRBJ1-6	CASSDSPQGQYNSPLHF	TGTGCCAGCAGTGACTCCCCCCAGGGACAGTATAATTCACCCCTCCACTTT
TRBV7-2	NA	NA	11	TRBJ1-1	CASSLSTEAFF	TGTGCCAGCAGCTTAAGCACTGAAGCTTTCTTT
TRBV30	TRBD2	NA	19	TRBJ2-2	CAWSGSPGTTSGGTGELFF	TGTGCCTGGAGTGGGTCCCCCGGTACCACTAGCGGGGGGACCGGGGAGCTGTTTTTT
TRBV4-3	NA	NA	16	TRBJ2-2	CASSQEGGANTGELFF	TGCGCCAGCAGCCAGGAAGGGGGGGCGAACACCGGGGAGCTGTTTTTT
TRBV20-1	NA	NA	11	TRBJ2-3	CSAKSTDTQYF	TGCAGTGCCAAGAGCACAGATACGCAGTATTTT